This T cell receptor (beta chain) was sequenced in a study of shared clonotypes between healthy human individuals (TCRdb year 2020). Study-wide context: The cohort included a few men and two women between 18 and 49 years of age. To increase sequencing depth and limit assay-specific biases, different laboratories used diverse techniques to prepare libraries and sequence TCR repertoires. Blood TCR repertoires of roughly five healthy adults were deeply sequenced to estimate repertoire size and the extent of clonotype sharing between individuals. Leukapheresis yielded between about 0.94 and 10 billion PBMCs per donor. For each donor, CD4 naive and CD4 memory were each given three plates, CD8 naive was given two plates, and CD8 memory was given one plate. Broader findings and caveats from the paper: Naive subsets generally had larger estimated clonotype richness than memory subsets. Compared with non-shared clonotypes, clonotypes shared by all four sorted-subset donors had higher generation probabilities. The genetic and exposure-history diversity represented was limited by the small number of donors. Sampling was restricted to blood, and TCR repertoires in tissues likely differ from the TCR repertoires found in blood. Pairwise subsampling led to the expectation that sequencing depth would affect the degree of clonotype sharing among donors. Approximately 4.8% of naive CD4, 3% to 3.5% of naive CD8, approximately 2% of memory CD4, and roughly 0.4% of memory CD8 clonotypes were shared across several donors. Incomplete sequencing was indicated by rarefaction of sorted-subset datasets, despite the large sequencing depth.

Using the deep immunoSEQ assay, multiplex PCR amplified TCR CDR3 regions from genomic DNA. Extracted genomic DNA from each cell subset was distributed evenly across all wells of several immunoSEQ 96-well plates, and each plate was treated as a replicate. For sorted subsets, each replicate PCR was loaded with 150 to 250 ng genomic DNA, equivalent to about 30,000 T cell genomes. Purified libraries were quantified with a Qubit 3.0 fluorometer, sized on a Bioanalyzer 2100, and re-quantified with the KAPA Library Quantification kit. A separate single-read 150-cycle Illumina NextSeq 550 flow cell was used to sequence each immunoSEQ 96-well plate. Turning to the authors' computational methods: Because the immunoSEQ output held only junctional sequences and lacked quality scores, the filtering could not match the filtering applied to full-length reads. Sequences were annotated with PyIR, a Python wrapper for IgBLAST v1.9, and V/J genes and CDR3 were assigned using IMGT germline references. Reads were filtered out if the reads had weak V/J assignments (E-value above 1e-6), no CDR3, stop codons, out-of-frame junctions, or ambiguous translated residues. V3J clonotypes were defined by identical inferred V gene, J gene, and CDR3 amino acid sequence. To compute the percentage overlap between repertoires, the number of shared unique clonotypes was divided by the size of the smaller repertoire. RTK rarefaction, the Chao1 estimator, and Recon v2.1 estimates of unobserved clonotypes were used to assess repertoire richness. OLGA was used to compute generation probabilities for all TCRbeta clonotypes that the gDNA method yielded from a handful of donors. Drawn from immuneACCESS, this table holds only the in-frame rearrangements with V and J called that TCRdb kept. Clones are partly lost; checked studies trace under half to an unresolved V gene and leave the rest unexplained. That table furnishes V, J and clone size, whereas the DNA furnished D and trimming. The sample has about 2 million clones on record, about 95% of them singletons. The ten largest clones take up 0.1% to 0.15% of the sample.

Including cysteine and phenylalanine, the CDR3 has 14 amino acids. The read is trimmed to its CDR3 DNA, 42 bases read in frame from base 1. For CDR1 and CDR2, the germline V gene (reference sequence) lists LNHDA and SQIVND. V was cut back by 0 bases and J by 6 bases, leaving a gap of 9 bases between them. Of note for this clone: Which antigen it targets is not known. No clone much larger than this one lies a single base away; base qualities are absent.

Donors were healthy HIV-negative adults with no recently reported acute infections or vaccinations. Every donor was a Caucasian adult living in Nashville, Tennessee, USA. Magnetic negative selection was used to enrich CD4+ T cells, after which naive cells were positively selected on CD45RA and the negative fraction became the memory subset. Blood was obtained by leukapheresis, after which PBMCs were separated by Ficoll-Histopaque density gradient centrifugation and cryopreserved in liquid nitrogen vapor phase. Purity and quantity of every magnetically sorted T cell population were checked by analytical flow cytometry. Each sorted fraction had its genomic DNA isolated and then quantified by UV absorbance on a Nanodrop 2000c.

Recombination connected TRBV19 to TRBJ1-5; a tentative D match to TRBD1 spans 6 bases. This receptor was taken from a man aged 18 to 30 in good health. The source material was naive CD4+ T cells sorted from blood. Reading the label with the study, this specimen's cell subset or site is: CD45RA+ positively selected. The CDR3 region has the sequence CASSIEGGFQPQHF. Read as DNA, the sequence is TGTGCCAGTAGTATAGAGGGGGGCTTTCAGCCCCAGCATTTT.